This paragraph reports one TCR beta chain. This record belongs to a study of shared clonotypes between healthy human individuals. CD45RO-negative cells were positively selected for CCR7, leaving out terminally differentiated effector memory CD45RA+ cells. This CDR3 region has 9 residues. Per germline, CDR1 SGDLS and CDR2 YYNGEE. V shed 5 bases and J shed 13 bases, with 4 bases lying between them. Assay used: immunoSEQ multiplex PCR; TCRdb lists only in-frame clones, some missing. The profile shows about 700,000 clones, roughly 94% of them singletons. Input material: naive CD8+ T cells sorted from blood. This TCR came from a man aged 25 to 45 in good health. J is TRBJ1-6 and V is TRBV9; D gene unclear. CDR3 residues: CASRFPLHF. Here the CDR3 DNA reads TGTGCCAGCAGATTCCCCCTCCACTTT.